The clone carrying this T cell receptor (beta chain) was detected a few times. Its antigen is not identified. The second PCR ran roughly 7 to 11 cycles with a sample-barcoded 5' primer and J-beta primers. Using its own MiXCR run on the 5' RACE reads, TCRdb lists one record per CDR3 protein. Seen here are 1 million or so distinct CDR3 sequences, 45% observed once, and the top ten hold 15% to 20%. The data are from a study of blood T cells in healthy people across ages. Study in general: Template switching caught about one barcoded beta molecule for each two T cells. Study-wide results and limits: Investigators viewed diversity estimates from one million T cells as underestimates, the study reported.

Germline CDR1 and CDR2: MGHDK and SYGVNS. With V trimmed by 4 bases and J by 4 bases, 10 bases remained unmatched. CDR3 length: 16 residues. This TCR derives from a woman aged 55-69 years in good health. Sequences were obtained from blood. The chain is built from TRBV25-1 and TRBJ2-7; 10 nucleotides align to TRBD2. As DNA, the CDR3 is TGTGCCAGCAGTGTTGCGGCTAGCGGGAGTCGGTACGAGCAGTACTTC. The encoded protein is CASSVAASGSRYEQYF.